Each of the 10 T cell receptor beta chains below was sequenced from the same sample in a study of blood T cell repertoires in COVID-19. Method: immunoSEQ multiplex PCR; TCRdb's copy keeps in-frame clones and lacks some. Among 150,000 to 200,000 clones listed, about 88% were seen once. Sequences were obtained from peripheral blood. These TCRs come from an older man with active or convalescent COVID-19.

The chain combines TRBV6-5 with TRBJ1-3, with no clear D. The V and J ends lost 4 bases and 0 bases respectively, with 10 bases between them. The CDR3 has 15 amino acids. CDR1 and CDR2 (germline): MNHEY, SVGAGI. CDR3 loop: CASSSTAHSGNTIYF. The CDR3 nucleotides read TGTGCCAGCAGTTCTACAGCTCACTCTGGAAACACCATATATTTT.

This clone was observed many times. The chain employs TRBV27 and TRBJ2-2; TRBD2 matches at 7 bases. This CDR3 has 16 residues. Trimming took 1 base from V and 3 from J; bases not matched to a gene: 5. The germline V gene has CDR1 MNHEY and CDR2 SMNVEV (reference sequence). CDR3 nucleotides: TGTGCCAGCAGTTTATTAGGCGGGGGTCACACCGGGGAGCTGTTTTTT. It is translated as CASSLLGGGHTGELFF.

This rearrangement joins TRBV6-5 to TRBJ2-5; 7 bases fit TRBD2. V lost 4 bases and J lost 3; bases outside the gene matches: 5. This CDR3 spans 14 amino acids. The V gene's germline CDR1 is MNHEY and CDR2 SVGAGI. This CDR3 is CASSSGLDKETQYF. The CDR3 DNA reads as TGTGCCAGCAGTTCCGGACTAGATAAAGAGACCCAGTACTTC.

This clone was seen a single time. This chain joins TRBV2 and TRBJ1-2; 10 bases align to TRBD1. The trim removed 5 bases at V and 7 bases at J, leaving 7 bases unmatched. Per the germline V gene, CDR1 is SNHLY and CDR2 is FYNNEI. This CDR3 region has 14 residues. In nucleotides, the CDR3 is TGTGCCAGCAGTTTAGACAGGGGGCGAGTTGGCTACACCTTC. This gives the protein CASSLDRGRVGYTF.

The chain couples TRBV11-2 to TRBJ2-7; 8 bases are shared with TRBD1. The J segment lost 2 bases and the V segment lost 3 bases, leaving 9 bases of the junction unmatched. The CDR3 contains 16 residues. CDR1 is SGHAT, CDR2 FQNNGV, per germline. The CDR3 coding sequence is TGTGCCAGCAGCTTGGAACGGGACAGGAGAGCCTACGAGCAGTACTTC. This encodes CASSLERDRRAYEQYF.

This sequence joins TRBV5-4 and TRBJ1-2, with D tentatively TRBD1 (6 bases). Germline lookup yields CDR1 SGHNT and CDR2 YYREEE (reference sequence). This CDR3 comprises 13 residues. V gave up 5 bases and J gave up 8 bases, with 16 bases separating them. Here the CDR3 reads CASSTTGPGGYTF. DNA of the CDR3: TGTGCCAGCAGTACAACAGGGCCGGGGGGCTACACCTTC.

The chain carries TRBV5-5 and TRBJ1-1; the D gene is possibly TRBD1 (5 bases). Germline-derived CDR1 and CDR2 are SGHKS and YYEKEE (reference sequence). This CDR3 region has 14 residues. V was cut by 4 bases and J by 5 bases, with 15 bases left in between. CDR3 in DNA: TGTGCCAGCAGCCCCGCTCCGGGGGGAACTGAAGCTTTCTTT. As protein: CASSPAPGGTEAFF.

The rearrangement links TRBV7-9 to TRBJ2-1, with 11 bases identical to TRBD2. The J segment lost 3 bases and the V segment lost 1 base, leaving 5 bases of the junction unmatched. This CDR3 region has 17 residues. Germline V lookup: CDR1 SEHNR, CDR2 FQNEAQ (reference sequence). This CDR3 reads CASSLGAGLAVYNEQFF. The DNA of the CDR3 is TGTGCCAGCAGCTTAGGGGCGGGACTAGCGGTCTACAATGAGCAGTTCTTC.

Only one count was recorded for this clone. The J gene is TRBJ2-3, the V gene TRBV5-1, with TRBD1 as a possible D gene (6 bases). The CDR3 runs 15 residues. In germline, CDR1 is SGHRS, CDR2 YFSETQ. Trimming left V 4 bases short and J 0 bases short, with 12 bases between. CDR3 coding DNA: TGCGCCAGCAGCGGTCAGGGGATTAGCACAGATACGCAGTATTTT. Amino acids: CASSGQGISTDTQYF.

This chain connects TRBV5-1 to TRBJ2-3; TRBD1 agrees at 9 bases. Germline values: CDR1 SGHRS, CDR2 YFSETQ. This CDR3 has 16 amino acids. Trimming removed 0 bases from V and 6 bases from J; junction bases left unmatched: 8. The CDR3: CASSLDRGLAGDTQYF. The CDR3 nucleotides read TGCGCCAGCAGCTTGGACAGGGGGCTGGCAGGCGATACGCAGTATTTT.